This T cell receptor beta chain was sequenced during a study of shared clonotypes between healthy human individuals. The study, taken as a whole, reports: Naive CD4 clonotypes overlapped across a few donors at approximately 5.5%.

This clone was recorded once. Its cognate antigen is unknown. Mismatch with germline at one junction end may stem from a read error. Data came from immunoSEQ multiplex PCR; TCRdb stores just in-frame clones and leaves some out. The top ten hold around 0.14% of the sample, which has roughly 2.5 million clones, roughly nine tenths seen once. The sequence was obtained from a man aged 18 to 29 in good health. Specimen: naive CD4+ T cells sorted from blood. Subset in this sample: CD45RA+ positively selected.

The DNA for the CDR3 is TGTGCCGGTAGACAGGGCTTGAACACCGGGGAGCTGTTTTTT. Amino acids: CAGRQGLNTGELFF. The chain recombines TRBV19 with TRBJ2-2; 7 nucleotides line up with TRBD1. Germline CDR1 reads LNHDA; CDR2 reads SQIVND (reference sequence). This CDR3 is 14 amino acids long.